This paragraph reports one T cell receptor (beta chain). The sample is drawn from a study of blood T cell repertoires in COVID-19. In the study overall: The origin of the acute and convalescent COVID-19 samples was the United States, Italy and Spain. T cells, B-cell-depleted T cells, or PBMCs provided the cDNA or gDNA that served as material.

In the original workflow: Reference gene primer amplification yielded estimated nucleated cell counts. Using immunoSEQ multiplex PCR, the repertoire was profiled, and TCRdb retains in-frame clones only, with some absent. V and J calls and clone size are as listed in that table; D and trimming were resolved from the DNA. The sample shows under 200,000 clones, around four fifths of them seen only once. With 1 base removed from V and 4 bases from J, the gap between germline ends came to 17 bases. The CDR3 runs to 17 residues. The germline V gene encodes CDR1 SGHTA and CDR2 FQGNSA. Sequenced: peripheral blood. The clonotype comes from a man aged 70-80 years with acute or convalescent COVID-19. The chain joins TRBV7-2 to TRBJ2-1; weak D call: TRBD2 (7 bases). CDR3: CASSLGSARGGYNEQFF. Here the CDR3 DNA reads TGTGCCAGCAGCTTAGGGTCTGCAAGGGGGGGATACAATGAGCAGTTCTTC.